This section outlines one T cell receptor (beta chain) sequence together with its context. The CDR3 is made up of 15 amino acids. V dropped 4 bases and J dropped 7 bases, with 16 bases sitting between them. CDR1 and CDR2 from the germline V gene are SNHLY and FYNNEI. The record originates from a study of shared clonotypes between healthy human individuals. The repertoire was sequenced with immunoSEQ multiplex PCR; TCRdb's copy has only in-frame clones and lacks some. The table lists 300,000 to 400,000 clones, approximately 74% of them singletons, with 10% in the top ten. J is TRBJ2-2 and V is TRBV2; possibly TRBD1 for D (6 bases). The clonotype was recovered from a man in his thirties or forties in good health. The sequenced sample consisted of memory CD4+ T cells sorted from blood. As to subset: CD45RA-negative fraction. The CDR3 loop reads CASSGPAGGGGELFF. The CDR3 coding sequence is TGTGCCAGCAGTGGACCCGCTGGGGGCGGCGGGGAGCTGTTTTTT.